These 10 T cell receptor beta chains were sequenced from one sample in a study of cytomegalovirus exposure and HLA in healthy donors. Both 60 Vbeta primers and 13 Jbeta primers went into the PCR. Profiled with immunoSEQ multiplex PCR; TCRdb holds only in-frame clones, not every one. The profile shows roughly 150,000 clones, 76% of them singletons. The sequencing sample was made of PBMCs. The receptors originated from a male donor in good health and CMV-seronegative.

The count of this clone is one. This chain connects TRBV28 to TRBJ2-5, with D possibly being TRBD1 (6 bases). The V gene lost 4 bases and the J gene lost 4 bases, with 13 bases spanning the gap. Germline lookup yields CDR1 MDHEN and CDR2 SYDVKM. The CDR3 has 14 residues. CDR3 protein: CASSSGGSGETQYF. The CDR3 DNA sequence: TGTGCCAGCAGTTCTGGGGGCTCGGGAGAGACCCAGTACTTC.

V gene TRBV19 combines with J gene TRBJ2-6; D ambiguous. The germline CDR1 and CDR2 sequences are LNHDA and SQIVND (reference sequence). The ends were cut back, 7 bases at V and 4 bases at J, with 14 bases in the middle. CDR3 length equals 15 residues. The CDR3 nucleotides are TGTGCCAGTATGGAAGGCCCAGGAGGGGCCAACGTCCTGACTTTC. This codes for CASMEGPGGANVLTF.

The CDR3, as DNA: TGTGCCAGCAGCTTGTCGGTAGCTGCTAGCACAGATACGCAGTATTTT. Translating gives CASSLSVAASTDTQYF. V is TRBV7-2 and J is TRBJ2-3; D is undetermined. This CDR3 spans 16 amino acids. Trimming took 3 bases from V and 0 from J, leaving 13 bases between them. CDR1 SGHTA and CDR2 FQGNSA come from the germline V gene.

This clone came up a few times. The CDR3 DNA reads TGTGCCAGCTCACCACCGGCGGTAGTAGGCACCGGGGAGCTGTTTTTT. Protein product: CASSPPAVVGTGELFF. The J gene is TRBJ2-2, the V gene TRBV18; D ambiguous. Germline CDR1 reads KGHSH; CDR2 reads LQKENI. CDR3 length: 16 residues. V was trimmed by 0 bases and J by 4 bases, leaving 12 bases between them.

Remarks on this clone: The same CDR3 also results from other DNA sequences found in this sample. The V gene is TRBV9, the J gene TRBJ2-3, with 9 bases matching TRBD2. CDR3 length: 15 amino acids. J was trimmed by 4 bases and V by 1 base; bases with no gene match: 4. Per germline, CDR1 SGDLS and CDR2 YYNGEE. DNA for the CDR3: TGTGCCAGCAGCGTATTAGCGGGGGTGGCAGATACGCAGTATTTT. This sequence encodes CASSVLAGVADTQYF.

The chain combines TRBV19 with TRBJ1-4, with 8 bases matching TRBD1. The length of the CDR3 is 18 residues. The ends lost 5 bases at V and 0 bases at J; junction bases unmatched: 11. Looked up from germline, CDR1 is LNHDA and CDR2 is SQIVND (reference sequence). CDR3 sequence: CASSAGDRSGATNEKLFF. Here the CDR3 DNA reads TGTGCCAGTAGTGCCGGGGACAGGTCAGGGGCAACTAATGAAAAACTGTTTTTT.

This clone was seen more than once but under ten times. This rearrangement joins TRBV5-4 to TRBJ2-3; D is ambiguous. CDR1 SGHNT and CDR2 YYREEE come from the germline V gene (reference sequence). The length of the CDR3 is 12 residues. The V and J ends lost 4 bases and 3 bases respectively, with 6 bases between them. The CDR3 DNA reads as TGTGCCAGCAGCCCCGGGACAGATACGCAGTATTTT. Translating gives CASSPGTDTQYF.

This clone was counted only a few times. This sequence joins TRBV10-3 and TRBJ2-5, with TRBD1 matching over 8 bases. The V gene end was trimmed by 4 bases and the J gene end by 4 bases; junction bases not matched to a gene: 5. The CDR3 has 14 amino acids. Germline CDR1 and CDR2: ENHRY and SYGVKD. Here the CDR3 reads CAISAQGAGETQYF. The CDR3 DNA sequence: TGTGCCATCAGTGCGCAGGGGGCAGGAGAGACCCAGTACTTC.

The chain links TRBV28 to TRBJ2-5; TRBD2 agrees at 10 bases. V lost 4 bases to trimming and J lost 3 bases; unmatched junction nucleotides: 5. Germline V gene lookup returns CDR1 MDHEN and CDR2 SYDVKM. This CDR3 region has 15 residues. CDR3 DNA sequence: TGTGCCAGCAGTTCAGCGGGGGGGCCTAAAGAGACCCAGTACTTC. It translates to CASSSAGGPKETQYF.

The rearrangement links TRBV5-1 to TRBJ2-5; 10 bases align to TRBD2. The CDR3 runs 14 residues. Trimming cost V 7 bases and J 5 bases; bases outside gene matches: 8. In germline, CDR1 is SGHRS, CDR2 YFSETQ. Written as DNA, the CDR3 is TGCGCCAGCCAGCGGGGGGGCCAACTGGAGACCCAGTACTTC. As protein: CASQRGGQLETQYF.